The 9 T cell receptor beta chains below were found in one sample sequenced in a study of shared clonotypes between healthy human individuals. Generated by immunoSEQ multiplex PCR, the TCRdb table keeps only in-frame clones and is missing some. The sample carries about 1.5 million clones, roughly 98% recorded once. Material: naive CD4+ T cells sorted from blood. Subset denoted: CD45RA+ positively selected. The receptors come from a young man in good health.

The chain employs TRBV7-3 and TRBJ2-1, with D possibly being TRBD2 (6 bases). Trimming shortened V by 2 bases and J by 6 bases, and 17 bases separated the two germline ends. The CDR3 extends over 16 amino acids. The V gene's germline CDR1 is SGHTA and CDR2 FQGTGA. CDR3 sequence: CASSLQPRGLLNEQFF. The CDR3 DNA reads TGTGCCAGCAGCTTACAACCGAGGGGACTCCTCAATGAGCAGTTCTTC.

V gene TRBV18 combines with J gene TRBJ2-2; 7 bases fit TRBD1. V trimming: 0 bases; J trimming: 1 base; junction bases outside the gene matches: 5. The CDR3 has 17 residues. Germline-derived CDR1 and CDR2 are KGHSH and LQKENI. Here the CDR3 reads CASSPPAGTENTGELFF. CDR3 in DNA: TGTGCCAGCTCACCACCAGCCGGGACAGAGAACACCGGGGAGCTGTTTTTT.

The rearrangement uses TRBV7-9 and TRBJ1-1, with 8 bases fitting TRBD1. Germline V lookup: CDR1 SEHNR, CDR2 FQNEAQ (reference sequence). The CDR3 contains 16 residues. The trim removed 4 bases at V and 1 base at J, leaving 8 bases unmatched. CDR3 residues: CASSSDRRGRNTEAFF. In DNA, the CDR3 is TGTGCCAGCAGCTCCGACCGCAGGGGGCGGAACACTGAAGCTTTCTTT.

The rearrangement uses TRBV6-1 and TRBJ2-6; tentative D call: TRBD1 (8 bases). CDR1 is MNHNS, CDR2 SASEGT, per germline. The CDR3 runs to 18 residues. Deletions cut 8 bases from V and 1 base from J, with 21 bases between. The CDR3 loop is CASVEATGGGSGANVLTF. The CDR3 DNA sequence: TGTGCCAGCGTTGAAGCCACAGGGGGAGGGTCTGGGGCCAACGTCCTGACTTTC.

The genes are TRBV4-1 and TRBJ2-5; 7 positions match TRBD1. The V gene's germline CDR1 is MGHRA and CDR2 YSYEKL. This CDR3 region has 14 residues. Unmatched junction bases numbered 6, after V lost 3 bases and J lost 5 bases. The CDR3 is CASSQNRGRETQYF. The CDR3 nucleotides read TGCGCCAGCAGCCAGAACAGGGGTCGTGAGACCCAGTACTTC.

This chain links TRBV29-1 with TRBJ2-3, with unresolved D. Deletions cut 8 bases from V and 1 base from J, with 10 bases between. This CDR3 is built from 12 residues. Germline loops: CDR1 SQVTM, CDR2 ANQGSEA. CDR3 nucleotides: TGCAGCTTCTACGGCGGCACAGATACGCAGTATTTT. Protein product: CSFYGGTDTQYF.

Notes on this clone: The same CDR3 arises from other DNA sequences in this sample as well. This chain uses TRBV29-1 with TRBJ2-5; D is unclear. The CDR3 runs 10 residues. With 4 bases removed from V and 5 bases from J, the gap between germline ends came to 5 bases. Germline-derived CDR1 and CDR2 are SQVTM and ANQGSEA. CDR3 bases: TGCAGCGTTGGTAGTGAGACCCAGTACTTC. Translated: CSVGSETQYF.

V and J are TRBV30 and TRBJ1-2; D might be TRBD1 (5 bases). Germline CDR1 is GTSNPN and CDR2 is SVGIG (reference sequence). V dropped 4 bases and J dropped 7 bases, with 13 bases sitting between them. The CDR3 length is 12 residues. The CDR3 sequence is CAWKPGSGGYTF. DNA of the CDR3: TGTGCCTGGAAACCAGGGAGTGGTGGCTACACCTTC.

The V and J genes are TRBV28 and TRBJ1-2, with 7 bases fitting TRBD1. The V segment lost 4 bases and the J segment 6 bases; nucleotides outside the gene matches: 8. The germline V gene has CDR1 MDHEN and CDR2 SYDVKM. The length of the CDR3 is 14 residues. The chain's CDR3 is CASSSTDRVHGYTF. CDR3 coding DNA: TGTGCCAGCAGTTCAACCGACAGGGTGCATGGCTACACCTTC.